One sample yielded the 10 T cell receptor beta chains listed below, sequenced in a study of blood T cells in healthy people across ages. The authors ran a second PCR of roughly 6 to 11 cycles using a sample-barcoded 5' primer and a J-beta primer mix. MiXCR, applied by TCRdb to the 5' RACE reads, yields one record per CDR3 protein. The sample lists roughly 2 million distinct CDR3 sequences; just under 50% were seen once. The sequenced sample consisted of blood. The receptors come from a woman between 40 and 55 years old in good health.

The chain joins TRBV7-2 to TRBJ1-5; tentative D call: TRBD1 (5 bases). The germline gives CDR1 SGHTA, CDR2 FQGNSA. CDR3 length equals 13 residues. Trimming left V 1 base short and J 12 bases short, with 13 bases between. The CDR3 DNA reads TGTGCCAGCAGCTTAGATCTTGGGGGTGGCCAGCATTTT. This codes for CASSLDLGGGQHF.

This clonotype has more than one count but fewer than ten. The CDR3 region is CASRRGTARDGYTF. The CDR3 bases are TGCGCCAGCAGAAGAGGGACCGCAAGGGATGGCTACACCTTC. The chain employs TRBV5-1 and TRBJ1-2; a possible D gene is TRBD1 (5 bases). This CDR3 contains 14 residues. V dropped 5 bases and J dropped 6 bases, with 17 bases sitting between them. Germline V gene data show CDR1 as SGHRS and CDR2 as YFSETQ.

This sequence joins TRBV20-1 and TRBJ2-6; D is undetermined. Germline CDR1 DFQATT, CDR2 SNEGSKA (reference sequence). The CDR3 spans 16 residues. Trimming took 5 bases from V and 0 from J, leaving 14 bases between them. CDR3 coding DNA: TGCAGTGCTCAACACCCTCCCTACTCTGGGGCCAACGTCCTGACTTTC. Translating it yields CSAQHPPYSGANVLTF.

The chain has TRBV24-1 and TRBJ2-3, with 9 positions matching TRBD1. The CDR3 contains 17 residues. The trim removed 4 bases at V and 4 bases at J, leaving 11 bases unmatched. Germline CDR1 is KGHDR and CDR2 is SFDVKD. The CDR3 nucleotides read TGTGCCACCAGTGAGGCCCCGGGACAGGGAGTCCCAGATACGCAGTATTTT. This translates into CATSEAPGQGVPDTQYF.

This sequence joins TRBV13 and TRBJ2-5, with 7 bases identical to TRBD1. CDR3 length equals 17 residues. Per the germline V gene, CDR1 is PRHDT and CDR2 is FYEKMQ (reference sequence). The V and J ends lost 4 bases and 2 bases, in that order; junction bases with no gene match: 13. The CDR3: CASSSNTGTVSQETQYF. The CDR3 nucleotides read TGTGCCAGCAGCTCAAATACCGGGACAGTATCTCAAGAGACCCAGTACTTC.

The gene calls are TRBV20-1 and TRBJ1-1; TRBD1 might be the D (5 bases). The CDR3 contains 13 residues. CDR1 and CDR2 (germline): DFQATT, SNEGSKA (reference sequence). With 1 base removed from V and 4 bases from J, the gap between germline ends came to 10 bases. CDR3 in DNA: TGCAGTGCTAGAGTTTCAGGGACCACTGAAGCTTTCTTT. It encodes CSARVSGTTEAFF.

The rearrangement joins TRBV4-1 to TRBJ1-4; D is ambiguous. Germline CDR1 and CDR2: MGHRA and YSYEKL. The CDR3 is made up of 15 amino acids. V was clipped by 1 base and J by 7 bases, with 13 bases between them. The CDR3 sequence is CASSQAPYKGEKLFF. The CDR3 region has the DNA TGCGCCAGCAGCCAAGCCCCCTACAAGGGTGAAAAACTGTTTTTT.

This chain joins TRBV6-5 and TRBJ2-3; D is ambiguous. The V and J ends lost 5 bases and 0 bases respectively, with 12 bases between them. The CDR3 runs to 15 residues. Per germline, CDR1 MNHEY and CDR2 SVGAGI. The CDR3 coding sequence is TGTGCCAGCAGTAAGCTAGGTGCTAGCACAGATACGCAGTATTTT. It translates to CASSKLGASTDTQYF.

Of note for this clonotype: Germline and junction disagree at one end, which may indicate a read error. This chain connects TRBV6-2 or TRBV6-3 to TRBJ2-4; 8 bases fit TRBD2. This CDR3 has 14 residues. Germline V gives CDR1 MNHEY, CDR2 SVGEGT. This CDR3 reads CASRYSGRGNIQYF. DNA of the CDR3: TGTGCCAGCAGGTACTCCGGGAGGGGAAACATTCAGTACTTC.

This clonotype is a singleton in its sample. One junction end does not reproduce the germline sequence, and a read error may be involved. This CDR3 reads CASSPRGIAGSTETQYF. CDR3 bases: TGTGCCAGCAGCCCTAGGGGTATAGCGGGGAGCACAGAGACGCAGTATTTT. The gene calls are TRBV7-3 and TRBJ2-3; the match to TRBD2 covers 8 bases. Germline loops: CDR1 SGHTA, CDR2 FQGTGA. The CDR3 has 17 residues.